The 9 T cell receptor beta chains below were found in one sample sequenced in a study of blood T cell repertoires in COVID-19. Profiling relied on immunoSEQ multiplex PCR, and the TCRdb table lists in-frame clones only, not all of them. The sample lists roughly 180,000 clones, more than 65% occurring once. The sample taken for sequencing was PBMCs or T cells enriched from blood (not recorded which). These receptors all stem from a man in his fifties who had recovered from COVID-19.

CDR3 coding DNA: TGCGCCAGCAGCTTACAGACAGGGGGATTAAACGAGCAGTACTTC. This encodes CASSLQTGGLNEQYF. J is TRBJ2-7 and V is TRBV5-1, with 9 bases fitting TRBD1. The length of the CDR3 is 15 residues. V lost 2 bases, J lost 5 bases, and 8 bases stayed unmatched. Germline V CDR1 and CDR2: SGHRS, YFSETQ.

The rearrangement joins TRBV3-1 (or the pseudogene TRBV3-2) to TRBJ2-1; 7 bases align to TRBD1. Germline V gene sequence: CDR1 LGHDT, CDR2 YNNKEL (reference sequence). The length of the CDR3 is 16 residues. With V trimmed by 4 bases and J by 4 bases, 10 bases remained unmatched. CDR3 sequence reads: CASSRHRDRGYNEQFF. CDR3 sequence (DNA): TGTGCCAGCAGCCGTCACCGGGACAGAGGGTACAATGAGCAGTTCTTC.

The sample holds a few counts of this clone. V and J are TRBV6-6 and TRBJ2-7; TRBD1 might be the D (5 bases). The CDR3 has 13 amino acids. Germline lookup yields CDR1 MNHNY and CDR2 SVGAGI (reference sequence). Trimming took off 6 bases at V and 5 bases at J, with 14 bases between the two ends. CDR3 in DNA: TGTGCCAGCAGCCCCCCCGACAGCCACGAGCAGTACTTC. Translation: CASSPPDSHEQYF.

The DNA for the CDR3 is TGTGCCAGCAGCGTCCCAGGGTATGAGACCCAGTACTTC. This sequence encodes CASSVPGYETQYF. V gene TRBV11-2 combines with J gene TRBJ2-5, with D possibly matching TRBD1 (5 bases). Germline CDR1 is SGHAT and CDR2 is FQNNGV. This CDR3 comprises 13 residues. V lost 5 bases, J lost 5 bases, and 12 bases lay in between.

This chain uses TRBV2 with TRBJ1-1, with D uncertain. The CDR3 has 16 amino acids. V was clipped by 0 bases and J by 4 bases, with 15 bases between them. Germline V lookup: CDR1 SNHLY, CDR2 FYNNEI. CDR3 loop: CASSEAKNAGVTEAFF. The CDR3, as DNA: TGTGCCAGCAGTGAAGCCAAAAACGCAGGCGTCACTGAAGCTTTCTTT.

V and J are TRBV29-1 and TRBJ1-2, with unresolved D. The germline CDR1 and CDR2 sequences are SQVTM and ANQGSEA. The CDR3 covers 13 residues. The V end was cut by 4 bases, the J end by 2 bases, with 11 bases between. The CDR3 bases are TGCAGCGTTGTTAACGCGCGGAACTATGGCTACACCTTC. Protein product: CSVVNARNYGYTF.

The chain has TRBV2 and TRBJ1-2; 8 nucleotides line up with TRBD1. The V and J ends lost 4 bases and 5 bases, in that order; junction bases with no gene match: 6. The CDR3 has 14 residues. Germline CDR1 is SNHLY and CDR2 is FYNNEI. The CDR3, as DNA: TGTGCCAGCAGTGGCGGACAGGGTTGGTATGGCTACACCTTC. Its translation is CASSGGQGWYGYTF.

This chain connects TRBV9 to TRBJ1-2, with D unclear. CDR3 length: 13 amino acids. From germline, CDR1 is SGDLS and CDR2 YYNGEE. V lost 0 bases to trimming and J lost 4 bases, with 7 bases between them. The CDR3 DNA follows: TGTGCCAGCAGCGTAGAATTCAGCTATGGCTACACCTTC. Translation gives CASSVEFSYGYTF.

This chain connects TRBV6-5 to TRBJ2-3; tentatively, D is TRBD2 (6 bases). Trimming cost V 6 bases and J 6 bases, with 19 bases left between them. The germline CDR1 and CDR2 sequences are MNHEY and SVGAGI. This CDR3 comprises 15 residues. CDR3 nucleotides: TGTGCCAGCAGGATCGGGAGCACTCACAGGGATACGCAGTATTTT. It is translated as CASRIGSTHRDTQYF.